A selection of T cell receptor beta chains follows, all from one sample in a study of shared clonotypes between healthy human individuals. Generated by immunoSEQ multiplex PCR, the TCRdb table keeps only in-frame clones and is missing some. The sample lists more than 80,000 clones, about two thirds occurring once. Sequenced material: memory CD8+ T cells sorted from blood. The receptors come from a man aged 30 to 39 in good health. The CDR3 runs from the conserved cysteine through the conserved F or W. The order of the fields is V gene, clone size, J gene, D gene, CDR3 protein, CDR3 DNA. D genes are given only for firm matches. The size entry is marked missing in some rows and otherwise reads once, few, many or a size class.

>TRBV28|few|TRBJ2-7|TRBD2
CASSSPSGRAPYEQYF
TGTGCCAGCAGTTCTCCTAGCGGGAGGGCCCCCTACGAGCAGTACTTC
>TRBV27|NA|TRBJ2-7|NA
CASSPLSRGTLAYEQYF
TGTGCCAGCAGTCCATTGAGCCGCGGGACACTGGCCTACGAGCAGTACTTC
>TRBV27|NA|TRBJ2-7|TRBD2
CASSYGTSAYEQYF
TGTGCCAGCAGTTACGGGACTAGCGCCTACGAGCAGTACTTC
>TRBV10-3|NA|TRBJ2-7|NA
CAISGTHTYEQYF
TGTGCCATCAGTGGGACTCATACCTACGAGCAGTACTTC
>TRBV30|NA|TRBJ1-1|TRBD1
CAWSAQRTGKNTEAFF
TGTGCCTGGAGTGCCCAACGGACAGGAAAGAACACTGAAGCTTTCTTT
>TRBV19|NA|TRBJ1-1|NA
CASNREGDTEAFF
TGTGCCAGTAACAGGGAGGGGGACACTGAAGCTTTCTTT
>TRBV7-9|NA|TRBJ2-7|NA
CASSFYQGDYEQYF
TGTGCCAGCAGCTTTTATCAGGGAGACTACGAGCAGTACTTC
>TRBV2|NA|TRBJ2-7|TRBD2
CASRRTSGGFYSYEQYF
TGTGCCAGCAGAAGGACTAGCGGGGGATTTTATTCCTACGAGCAGTACTTC
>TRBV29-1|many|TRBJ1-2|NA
CSMTGTEYGYTF
TGCAGCATGACCGGGACGGAATATGGCTACACCTTC
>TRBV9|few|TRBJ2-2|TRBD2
CASSGGGRAGGPVTGELFF
TGTGCCAGCAGCGGGGGAGGGAGAGCGGGAGGGCCAGTCACCGGGGAGCTGTTTTTT
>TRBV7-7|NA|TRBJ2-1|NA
CASSTGLSNEQFF
TGTGCCAGCAGCACAGGACTTTCAAATGAGCAGTTCTTC
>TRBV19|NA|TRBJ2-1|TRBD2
CASSPVTSGRPNEQFF
TGTGCCAGTAGTCCGGTGACTAGCGGAAGGCCCAATGAGCAGTTCTTC
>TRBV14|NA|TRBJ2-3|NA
CASSRWEQGRADTQYF
TGTGCCAGCAGCCGATGGGAACAGGGCAGGGCAGATACGCAGTATTTT
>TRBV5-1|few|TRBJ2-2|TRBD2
CASSPSLADGTGELFF
TGCGCCAGCAGCCCATCACTAGCGGACGGCACCGGGGAGCTGTTTTTT
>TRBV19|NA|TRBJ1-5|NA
CASSILRLRDTNQPQHF
TGTGCCAGTAGTATCCTAAGACTCCGGGACACAAATCAGCCCCAGCATTTT
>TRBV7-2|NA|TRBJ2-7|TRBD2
CASSRGLAPHEQYF
TGTGCCAGCAGCCGAGGACTAGCCCCCCACGAGCAGTACTTC
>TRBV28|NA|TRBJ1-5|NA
CASMPADQPQHF
TGTGCCAGCATGCCAGCTGATCAGCCCCAGCATTTT
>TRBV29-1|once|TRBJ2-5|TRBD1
CSVADRTNQETQYF
TGCAGCGTCGCGGACAGGACGAACCAAGAGACCCAGTACTTC
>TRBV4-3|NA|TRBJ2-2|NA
CASSQVLLSAGELFF
TGCGCCAGCAGCCAAGTCCTCCTTAGCGCCGGGGAGCTGTTTTTT
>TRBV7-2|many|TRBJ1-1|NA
CASSLQGRTEAFF
TGTGCCAGCAGCTTACAGGGACGGACTGAAGCTTTCTTT
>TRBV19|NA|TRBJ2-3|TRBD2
CASSPSGSSEDTQYF
TGTGCCAGTAGCCCCAGCGGGAGTTCCGAAGATACGCAGTATTTT
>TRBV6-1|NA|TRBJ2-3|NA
CASSEARPSTDTQYF
TGTGCCAGCAGTGAAGCGAGGCCCAGCACAGATACGCAGTATTTT
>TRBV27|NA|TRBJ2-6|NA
CASSKTVRSSGANVLTF
TGTGCCAGCAGCAAAACAGTCCGCAGCTCTGGGGCCAACGTCCTGACTTTC
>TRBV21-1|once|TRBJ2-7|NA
CASSDPTGCGYEQYF
TGTGCCAGCAGCGACCCGACAGGGTGCGGCTACGAGCAGTACTTC